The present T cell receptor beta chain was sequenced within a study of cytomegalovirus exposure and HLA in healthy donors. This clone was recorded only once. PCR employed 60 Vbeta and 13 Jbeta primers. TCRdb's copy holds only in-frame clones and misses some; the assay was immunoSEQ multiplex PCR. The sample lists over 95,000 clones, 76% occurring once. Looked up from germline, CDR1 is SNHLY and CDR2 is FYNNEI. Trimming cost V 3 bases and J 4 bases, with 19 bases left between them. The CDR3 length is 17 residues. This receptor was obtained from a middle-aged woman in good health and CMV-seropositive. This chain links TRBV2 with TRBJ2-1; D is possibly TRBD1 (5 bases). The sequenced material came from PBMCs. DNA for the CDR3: TGTGCCAGCAGTGACCCCTCAAAGATGACAGTATACAATGAGCAGTTCTTC. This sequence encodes CASSDPSKMTVYNEQFF. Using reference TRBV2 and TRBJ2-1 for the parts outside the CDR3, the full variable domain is EPEVTQTPSHQVTQMGQEVILRCVPISNHLYFYWYRQILGQKVEFLVSFYNNEISEKSEIFDDQFSVERPDGSNFTLKIRSTKLEDSAMYFCASSDPSKMTVYNEQFFGPGTRLTVL.